The entry that follows covers one T cell receptor (beta chain) sequence. CDR3 length: 14 amino acids. V was cut by 2 bases and J by 6 bases, with 13 bases left in between. The germline V gene has CDR1 LNHNV and CDR2 YYDKDF (reference sequence). The entry originates in a study of blood T cell repertoires in COVID-19. Background on the study: COVID-19 samples from acute and convalescent phases originated in the United States, Italy and Spain. Nucleic acid was either cDNA or gDNA, and it came from T cells, B-cell-depleted T cells, or PBMCs.

Source study methods: Amplifying reference gene primers gave estimates of nucleated cell counts. The table came from immunoSEQ multiplex PCR; TCRdb's copy has only in-frame clones and leaves some out. V and J calls and clone size are as listed in that table; D and trimming were resolved from the DNA. The repertoire holds 200,000 to 250,000 clones, with around 83% as singletons. The sample taken for sequencing was peripheral blood. The source of this sequence is a man at least 80 years old with acute or convalescent COVID-19. The chain combines TRBV15 with TRBJ1-2; possibly TRBD1 for D (6 bases). The CDR3 region is CATSRYTGLDGYTF. For the CDR3, the DNA is TGTGCCACCAGCAGATATACAGGGTTGGATGGCTACACCTTC.